The following is a T cell receptor (beta chain) sequence with its context. The target antigen is unknown. This entry comes from a study of cytomegalovirus exposure and HLA in healthy donors. Study-wide results and caveats: TCR beta sequences reportedly predicted most subjects' HLA-A and HLA-B alleles accurately. The authors considered a cluster of highly shared sequence variants likely to be a sequencing artifact. Around 160 TCR beta chains were listed as cytomegalovirus-associated.

The PCR contained 60 Vbeta and 13 Jbeta primers. Clones were sequenced by immunoSEQ multiplex PCR, and TCRdb holds only the in-frame ones, with some missing. The sample lists about 78,000 clones; 75% to 85% were seen once. This receptor was identified in a man in his fifties in good health and CMV-seropositive. Input material: PBMCs.

In DNA form, the CDR3 reads TGTGCCAGCTCACGACAGGGGAATGAAAAACTGTTTTTT. This translates into CASSRQGNEKLFF. The chain joins TRBV18 to TRBJ1-4, with TRBD1 matching over 8 bases. The CDR3 covers 13 residues. Germline CDR1 reads KGHSH; CDR2 reads LQKENI. V was clipped by 4 bases and J by 5 bases; unmatched bases: 0.